This T cell receptor (beta chain) was sequenced for a study of blood T cell repertoires in COVID-19. Study context: T cells, B-cell-depleted T cells, or PBMCs supplied cDNA or gDNA.

This CDR3 is built from 11 residues. The germline gives CDR1 SGHRS, CDR2 YFSETQ. V was clipped by 5 bases and J by 16 bases; unmatched bases: 6. Using immunoSEQ multiplex PCR, the repertoire was profiled, and TCRdb retains in-frame clones only, with some absent. The sample records under 250,000 clones, approximately 84% being singletons. Sequenced input: peripheral blood. The chain employs TRBV5-1 and TRBJ2-1; TRBD2 aligns across 10 bases. The TCR comes from a man aged 45 to 65 with acute or convalescent COVID-19. The CDR3 is CASRSGTSEFF. The CDR3 nucleotides read TGCGCCAGCAGATCCGGGACTAGCGAATTCTTC.